The next 9 T cell receptor beta chains were all read from a single sample in a study of early T cells in non-severe SARS-CoV-2 infection. One entry per CDR3 protein results from TCRdb running MiXCR on the 5' RACE reads. The sample contains tens of thousands of distinct CDR3 sequences, over 9.5% of which appear only once. Sequencing used whole blood. These receptor sequences come from an adult who was a healthcare worker with PCR-confirmed SARS-CoV-2 infection or an uninfected control (not recorded which).

This clonotype has more than one count but fewer than ten. V gene TRBV4-1 combines with J gene TRBJ1-2, with 7 bases lining up with TRBD1. Germline trimming cut 3 bases from V and 1 base from J; bases unmatched to any gene: 2. The germline V gene encodes CDR1 MGHRA and CDR2 YSYEKL. CDR3 length: 14 amino acids. CDR3 region: CASSQGQLNYGYTF. The CDR3 DNA reads TGCGCCAGCAGCCAGGGACAGCTTAACTATGGCTACACCTTC.

There are a few counts of this clonotype. The chain has TRBV30 and TRBJ2-7; TRBD1 agrees at 10 bases. Germline lookup yields CDR1 GTSNPN and CDR2 SVGIG (reference sequence). V dropped 1 base and J dropped 6; count of bases not matched to a gene: 15. There are 17 residues in the CDR3. The CDR3 spells CAWSGHRDRGRLVEQYF. The DNA of the CDR3 is TGTGCCTGGAGTGGACACCGGGACAGGGGTCGATTAGTCGAGCAGTACTTC.

The chain has TRBV3-1 and TRBJ2-7; no clear D gene. The CDR3 totals 10 residues. The ends were cut back, 11 bases at V and 3 bases at J, with 8 bases in the middle. From germline, CDR1 is LGHDT and CDR2 YNNKEL (reference sequence). The chain's CDR3 is CAPQVYEQYF. The CDR3 bases are TGTGCCCCCCAAGTCTACGAGCAGTACTTC.

In this sample, this clonotype turned up many times. The chain combines TRBV5-5 with TRBJ1-5; a possible D gene is TRBD1 (5 bases). The V end was cut by 0 bases, the J end by 0 bases, with 7 bases between. This CDR3 region has 15 residues. Germline V lookup: CDR1 SGHKS, CDR2 YYEKEE (reference sequence). The CDR3 region is CASSLADSSNQPQHF. The CDR3 coding sequence is TGTGCCAGCAGCTTGGCCGACAGTAGCAATCAGCCCCAGCATTTT.

The rearrangement links TRBV4-1 to TRBJ2-1; tentatively, D is TRBD1 (6 bases). Deletions cut 4 bases from V and 3 bases from J, with 10 bases between. Germline CDR1 and CDR2: MGHRA and YSYEKL. This CDR3 is built from 14 residues. The CDR3, as DNA: TGCGCCAGCAGCCTGGGGACATTCTACAATGAGCAGTTCTTC. Encoded protein: CASSLGTFYNEQFF.

The genes are TRBV7-8 and TRBJ1-5; D uncertain. The CDR3 totals 16 residues. Germline V lookup: CDR1 SGHVS, CDR2 FQNEAQ. Between the trimmed V and J ends, which lost 1 base and 5 bases, there was a span of 15 bases. The CDR3: CASSLVGGLVHQPQHF. CDR3 coding DNA: TGTGCCAGCAGCTTAGTGGGCGGATTAGTTCATCAGCCCCAGCATTTT.

This clonotype has more than one count but fewer than ten. The genes are TRBV6-5 and TRBJ1-1; D gene unclear. The CDR3 runs 13 residues. V was trimmed by 2 bases and J by 1 base, leaving 5 bases between them. CDR1 is MNHEY and CDR2 is SVGAGI in the germline V gene. Here the CDR3 DNA reads TGTGCCAGCAGTTACGGCGGGAACACTGAAGCTTTCTTT. It is translated as CASSYGGNTEAFF.

This clonotype was observed at least ten times. The chain links TRBV7-8 to TRBJ2-6; 7 bases agree with TRBD1. The V gene's germline CDR1 is SGHVS and CDR2 FQNEAQ. The CDR3 totals 13 residues. With 5 bases clipped from V and 11 bases from J, the junction kept 6 bases outside the gene matches. The CDR3 nucleotides are TGTGCCAGCAGCCCAAGGGGGCTAGACGTCCTGACTTTC. Its translation is CASSPRGLDVLTF.

This clonotype was counted only a few times. The chain is built from TRBV29-1 and TRBJ1-2; D unclear. V lost 7 bases, J lost 8 bases, and 14 bases lay in between. CDR3 size: 11 residues. CDR1 is SQVTM, CDR2 ANQGSEA, per germline. The CDR3 loop reads CSEGEPGGYTF. CDR3 DNA sequence: TGCAGCGAGGGCGAACCGGGAGGCTACACCTTC.